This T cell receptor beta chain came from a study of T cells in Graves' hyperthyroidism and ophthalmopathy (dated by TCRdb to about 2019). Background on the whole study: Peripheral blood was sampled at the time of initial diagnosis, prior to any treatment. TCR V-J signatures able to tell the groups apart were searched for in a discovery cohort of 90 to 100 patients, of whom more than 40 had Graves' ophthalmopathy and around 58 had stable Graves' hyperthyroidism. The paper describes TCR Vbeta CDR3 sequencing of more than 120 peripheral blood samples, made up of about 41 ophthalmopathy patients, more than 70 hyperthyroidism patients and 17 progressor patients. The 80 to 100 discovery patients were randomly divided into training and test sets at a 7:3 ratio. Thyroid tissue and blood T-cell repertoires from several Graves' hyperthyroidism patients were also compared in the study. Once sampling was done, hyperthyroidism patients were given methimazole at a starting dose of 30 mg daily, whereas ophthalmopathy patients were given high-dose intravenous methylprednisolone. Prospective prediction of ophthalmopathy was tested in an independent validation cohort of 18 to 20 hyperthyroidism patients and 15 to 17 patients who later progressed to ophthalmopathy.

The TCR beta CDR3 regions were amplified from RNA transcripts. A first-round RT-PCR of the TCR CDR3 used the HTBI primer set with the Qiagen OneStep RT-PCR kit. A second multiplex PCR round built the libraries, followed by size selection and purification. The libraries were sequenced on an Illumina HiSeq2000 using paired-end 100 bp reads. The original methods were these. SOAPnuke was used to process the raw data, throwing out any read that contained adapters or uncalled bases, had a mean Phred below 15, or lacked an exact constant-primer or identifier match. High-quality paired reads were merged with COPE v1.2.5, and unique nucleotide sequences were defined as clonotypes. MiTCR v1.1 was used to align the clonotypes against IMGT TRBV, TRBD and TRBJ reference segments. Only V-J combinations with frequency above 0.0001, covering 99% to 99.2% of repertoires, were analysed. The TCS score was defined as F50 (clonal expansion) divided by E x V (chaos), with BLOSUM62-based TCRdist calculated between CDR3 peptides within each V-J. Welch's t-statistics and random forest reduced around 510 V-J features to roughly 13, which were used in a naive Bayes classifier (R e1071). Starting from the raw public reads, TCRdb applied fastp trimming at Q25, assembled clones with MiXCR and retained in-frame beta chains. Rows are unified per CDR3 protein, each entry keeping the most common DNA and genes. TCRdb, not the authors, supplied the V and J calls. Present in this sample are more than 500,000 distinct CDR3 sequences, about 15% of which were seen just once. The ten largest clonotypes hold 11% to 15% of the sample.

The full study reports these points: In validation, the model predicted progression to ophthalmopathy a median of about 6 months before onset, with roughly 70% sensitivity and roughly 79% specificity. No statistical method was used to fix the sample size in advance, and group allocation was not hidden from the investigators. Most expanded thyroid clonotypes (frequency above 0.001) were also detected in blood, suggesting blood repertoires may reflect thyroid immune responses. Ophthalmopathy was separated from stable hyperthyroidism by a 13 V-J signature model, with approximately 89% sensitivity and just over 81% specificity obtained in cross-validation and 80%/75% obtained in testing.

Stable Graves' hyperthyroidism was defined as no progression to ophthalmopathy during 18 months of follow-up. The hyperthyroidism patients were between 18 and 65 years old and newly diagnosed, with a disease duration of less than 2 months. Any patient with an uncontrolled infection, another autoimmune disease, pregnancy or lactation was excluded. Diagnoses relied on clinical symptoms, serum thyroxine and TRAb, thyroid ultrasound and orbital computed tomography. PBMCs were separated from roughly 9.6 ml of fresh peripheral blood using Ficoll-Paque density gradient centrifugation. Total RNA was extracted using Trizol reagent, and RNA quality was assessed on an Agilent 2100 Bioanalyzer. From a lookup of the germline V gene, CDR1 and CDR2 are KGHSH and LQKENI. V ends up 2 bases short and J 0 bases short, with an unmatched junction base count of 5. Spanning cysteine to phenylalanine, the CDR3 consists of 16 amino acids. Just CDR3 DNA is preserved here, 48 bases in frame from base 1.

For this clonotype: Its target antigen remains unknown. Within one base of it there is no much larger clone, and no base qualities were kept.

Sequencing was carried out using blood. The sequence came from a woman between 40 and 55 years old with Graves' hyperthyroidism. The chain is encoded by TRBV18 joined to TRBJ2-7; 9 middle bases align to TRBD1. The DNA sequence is TGTGCCAGCTCACCATCGGGACAGGGAAGCTCCTACGAGCAGTACTTC. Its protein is CASSPSGQGSSYEQYF. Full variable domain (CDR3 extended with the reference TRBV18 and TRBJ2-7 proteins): NAGVMQNPRHLVRRRGQEARLRCSPMKGHSHVYWYRQLPEEGLKFMVYLQKENIIDESGMPKERFSAEFPKEGPSILRIQQVVRGDSAAYFCASSPSGQGSSYEQYFGPGTRLTVT.